This T cell receptor beta chain appears in the sequencing data of a study of regulatory T cells in long-lasting Graves disease. Study information: Patients met the persistent Graves' disease definition after over 5 years of antithyroid drugs with positive TSH receptor antibodies. Study-wide results and limits: Preferential use of TRBV28, TRBJ1-2 and TRBJ2-5 was seen in persistent disease.

As to time point: persistent/refractory GD, antithyroid drugs over 5 years with positive TRAb. From PBMCs, RNA was extracted and then used to make the TCR library. Each of the patients was recruited from an endocrinology department situated in Xi'an, China. The TCR beta library used iRepertoire HTBI primers with Arm-PCR amplification of CDR3. TCRdb fed the multiplex PCR reads into MiXCR, producing one record per CDR3 protein. The sample comprises around 450,000 distinct CDR3 sequences, roughly a fifth of which are singletons, and more than 6% rests with the top ten. V was pared by 9 bases and J by 3 bases, with 4 bases of the junction left unmatched. The CDR3 runs 12 residues. Germline assignment: CDR1 LNHDA and CDR2 SQIVND (reference sequence). A remark on this clonotype: No antigen is known for it.

The J gene is TRBJ2-7, the V gene TRBV19; 8 bases match TRBD1. The sample in question was peripheral blood mononuclear cells (PBMCs), obtained when the disease was refractory, from a patient treated with antithyroid drugs. The TCR sequence derives from a female donor with Graves disease. The CDR3: CASKDRDYEQYF. CDR3 DNA: TGTGCCAGCAAGGACAGGGACTACGAGCAGTACTTC.